These 30 T cell receptor beta chains were all obtained from the same sample, sequenced in a study of tumor-infiltrating lymphocytes in primary liver carcinoma. Germline DNA was also extracted, with blood RNA taken from unsorted whole blood. From 400 to 550 ng total RNA, TCR beta cDNA was generated with a primer in the constant region. Employing slightly modified ARM-PCR, three nested multiplex PCR rounds were run, and these gave rise to the TCR beta libraries. Rounds one and two of PCR, each of about 10 cycles, were primed with TRBV1-TRBV30 forward primers and a C-beta reverse primer. TCRdb reprocessed the multiplex PCR reads with MiXCR, giving one entry per CDR3 protein. Among approximately 300,000 distinct CDR3 sequences, 50% to 70% were seen once, and the ten largest hold roughly 8.6%. Material for sequencing was peripheral blood. These receptors originate from a man aged 35 to 55 with primary liver carcinoma and hepatitis B virus infection.

To note about this clonotype: This may stem from a read error, because a much larger clone lies one nucleotide away. The chain carries TRBV6-5 and TRBJ1-5; 8 nucleotides match TRBD1. The CDR3 length is 13 residues. CDR1 MNHEY and CDR2 SVGAGI come from the germline V gene. The CDR3 reads CTSRDRGGQPQHF. The CDR3 nucleotides read TGTACCAGCAGAGACAGGGGAGGTCAGCCCCAGCATTTT.

This clonotype has just a few counts. The rearrangement uses TRBV28 and TRBJ1-4, with D possibly TRBD1 on 5 matching bases. The germline gives CDR1 MDHEN, CDR2 SYDVKM. The CDR3 runs to 13 residues. V was pared by 5 bases and J by 5 bases, with 9 bases between. The CDR3 loop reads CASSGTPNEKLFF. CDR3 nucleotides: TGTGCCAGCAGTGGGACTCCAAATGAAAAACTGTTTTTT.

As concerns this clonotype: With a much larger clone just one base away, this may be a read error. The chain recombines TRBV6-6 with TRBJ2-1; the match to TRBD2 covers 7 bases. The CDR3 is 13 residues long. CDR1 is MNHNY and CDR2 is SVGAGI in the germline V gene (reference sequence). Trimming removed 8 bases from V and 7 bases from J; junction bases left unmatched: 8. CDR3 sequence reads: CASCNTAGNEQFF. CDR3 nucleotide sequence: TGTGCCAGCTGTAACACAGCGGGAAATGAGCAGTTCTTC.

This clonotype was seen at least ten times. This chain uses TRBV29-1 with TRBJ1-4, with 10 bases that match TRBD1. Trimming at V came to 3 bases and at J to 8 bases, leaving 3 bases not matched to a gene. The germline V gene encodes CDR1 SQVTM and CDR2 ANQGSEA. There are 13 residues in the CDR3. CDR3 protein: CSVEGQGNEKLFF. Here the CDR3 DNA reads TGCAGCGTTGAGGGACAGGGGAACGAAAAACTGTTTTTT.

In the case of this clonotype: This may be a read error: a much more frequent sequence differs by one nucleotide. The final CDR3 position lacks the conserved phenylalanine or tryptophan, pointing to a likely read error. V gene TRBV5-1 combines with J gene TRBJ2-3, with unresolved D. This CDR3 is 14 amino acids long. Germline V gene sequence: CDR1 SGHRS, CDR2 YFSETQ. V lost 0 bases to trimming and J lost 0 bases, with 5 bases between them. The CDR3 protein is CASSLGVSTDTQYS. The CDR3 bases are TGCGCCAGCAGCTTGGGCGTCAGCACAGATACGCAGTATTCT.

Only a few counts were recorded for this clonotype. This chain joins TRBV6-6 and TRBJ2-7, with 8 nucleotides matching TRBD1. Germline V gene data show CDR1 as MNHNY and CDR2 as SVGAGI (reference sequence). The CDR3 spans 15 residues. The V gene end was trimmed by 4 bases and the J gene end by 3 bases; junction bases not matched to a gene: 8. The CDR3 DNA is TGTGCCAGCAGTTCCACCGACAGGGGTTACTACGAGCAGTACTTC. Its protein is CASSSTDRGYYEQYF.

On this clonotype: A much larger clonotype is one base distant, so this may be a read error. The rearrangement joins TRBV11-2 to TRBJ2-1, with D hard to call. Trimming removed 4 bases from V and 0 bases from J, with 16 bases in between. CDR3 length: 17 amino acids. Germline V gene data show CDR1 as SGHAT and CDR2 as FQNNGV. CDR3 amino acids: CASSSGQRWGSYNEQFF. As DNA, the CDR3 is TGTGCCAGCAGCTCAGGTCAGCGCTGGGGCTCCTACAATGAGCAGTTCTTC.

Notes on this clonotype: This clone may be a read error of a much larger clone one base away. The rearrangement uses TRBV6-5 and TRBJ1-2; weak D call: TRBD1 (5 bases). Germline lookup yields CDR1 MNHEY and CDR2 SVGAGI. Trimming cost V 7 bases and J 1 base, with 13 bases left between them. The CDR3 loop spans 14 amino acids. CDR3 sequence: CASKIPRGNYGYTF. CDR3 nucleotide sequence: TGTGCCAGCAAAATTCCAAGGGGTAACTATGGCTACACCTTC.

This clonotype was observed a few times. The chain has TRBV5-1 and TRBJ2-2; D is undetermined. The CDR3 is 15 amino acids. Per germline, CDR1 SGHRS and CDR2 YFSETQ. V was shortened by 0 bases and J by 2 bases, with 8 bases between the two germline ends. Here the CDR3 reads CASSLVGYNTGELFF. As DNA, the CDR3 is TGCGCCAGCAGCTTGGTCGGATATAACACCGGGGAGCTGTTTTTT.

The chain is built from TRBV5-8 and TRBJ2-7, with 14 positions matching TRBD2. The J segment lost 6 bases and the V segment lost 4 bases, leaving 3 bases of the junction unmatched. This CDR3 spans 14 amino acids. Germline-derived CDR1 and CDR2 are SGHTS and YDEGEE. Here the CDR3 DNA reads TGTGCCAGCAGCCCGGGACTAGCGGGAGTCGAGCAGTACTTC. It is translated as CASSPGLAGVEQYF.

In its sample, this clonotype was seen once. The germline gene is not matched at one end of the junction; a read error may be the cause. The chain couples TRBV11-2 to TRBJ2-7; 9 bases align to TRBD2. This CDR3 is built from 14 residues. CDR1 and CDR2 (germline): SGHAT, FQNNGV. CDR3 protein: CASGIAGEYYEQYF. The CDR3 region has the DNA TGTGCCAGCGGCATAGCGGGAGAGTACTACGAACAGTACTTC.

This clonotype was seen more than once but under ten times. The chain has TRBV5-1 and TRBJ2-7, with 7 bases aligning to TRBD2. V shed 4 bases, J shed 6 bases, and the junction held 10 bases outside the gene matches. This CDR3 is 14 amino acids long. CDR1 and CDR2 from the germline V gene are SGHRS and YFSETQ. The CDR3 bases are TGCGCCAGCAGCACCGCCATGGGGGGGTCCGAGCAGTACTTC. As protein: CASSTAMGGSEQYF.

For this clonotype: This sequence may be a read error, since a much larger clone differs from it by one base. The chain couples TRBV6-2 or TRBV6-3 to TRBJ2-7; D is ambiguous. The germline V gene has CDR1 MNHEY and CDR2 SVGEGT. CDR3 length: 15 residues. The CDR3 region is CTSSYLVRPTYEQYF. The CDR3 coding sequence is TGTACCAGCAGTTACTTGGTCAGACCAACCTACGAGCAGTACTTC.

This clonotype was recorded at least ten times. V is TRBV5-5 and J is TRBJ2-7; 9 nucleotides align to TRBD1. The CDR3 covers 15 residues. With 2 bases clipped from V and 3 bases from J, the junction kept 6 bases outside the gene matches. Per the germline V gene, CDR1 is SGHKS and CDR2 is YYEKEE (reference sequence). The chain's CDR3 is CASSFGPGQGYEQYF. CDR3 sequence (DNA): TGTGCCAGCAGCTTCGGCCCGGGACAGGGCTACGAGCAGTACTTC.

With respect to this clonotype: This may be a read error: a much more frequent sequence differs by one nucleotide. The rearrangement uses TRBV7-8 and TRBJ2-1, with D tentatively TRBD2 (6 bases). In germline, CDR1 is SGHVS, CDR2 FQNEAQ. This CDR3 has 15 amino acids. DNA of the CDR3: TGTGCCATCAGCTTACTAGCAGATCCCTACAATGAGCAGTTCTTC. Amino acid sequence: CAISLLADPYNEQFF.

Ten or more counts support this clonotype. V and J are TRBV5-1 and TRBJ2-2; D call uncertain. The CDR3 sequence is 13 residues long. Germline CDR1 SGHRS, CDR2 YFSETQ. V was shortened by 5 bases and J by 2 bases, with 7 bases between the two germline ends. This CDR3 reads CASSRANTGELFF. The CDR3 DNA sequence: TGCGCCAGCAGTCGCGCTAACACCGGGGAGCTGTTTTTT.

Comments on this clonotype: One junction end does not reproduce the germline sequence, and a read error may be involved. The chain links TRBV11-2 to TRBJ1-2; D is ambiguous. The CDR3 totals 16 residues. Germline loops: CDR1 SGHAT, CDR2 FQNNGV. The CDR3 spells CASSQPMKVKNYGYTF. CDR3 bases: TGTGCCAGCAGCCAACCTATGAAAGTGAAGAACTATGGCTACACCTTT.

This clonotype has a single count. A single base separates this from a much larger clone, so it may be a read error. The chain is built from TRBV4-3 and TRBJ1-1; tentatively, D is TRBD1 (6 bases). CDR3 length: 13 residues. Germline V lookup: CDR1 LGHNA, CDR2 YSLEER. CDR3 DNA: TGCGCCAACAGCCACACAGGGAGGACTGAAGCTTTCTTT. Its protein is CANSHTGRTEAFF.

V gene TRBV28 combines with J gene TRBJ1-4, with TRBD1 matching over 10 bases. CDR1 is MDHEN and CDR2 is SYDVKM in the germline V gene. J lost 6 bases, V lost 6 bases, and 4 bases had no gene match. The CDR3 sequence is 14 residues long. The chain's CDR3 is CASRTGGLHEKLFF. In DNA, the CDR3 is TGTGCCAGCAGGACAGGGGGCCTGCATGAAAAACTGTTTTTT.

The sample holds one count of this clonotype. This may be a read error, as it is one base from a much larger clone. Since no conserved phenylalanine or tryptophan closes the CDR3, a read error is the likely cause. The J gene is TRBJ1-5, the V gene TRBV12-3 or TRBV12-4; TRBD1 agrees at 8 bases. V was pared by 2 bases and J by 11 bases, with 2 bases of the junction left unmatched. There are 12 residues in the CDR3. CDR3 protein: CASSLSGGAQHY. The CDR3 bases are TGTGCCAGCAGTTTATCAGGGGGCGCCCAGCATTAT.

In regard to this clonotype: A clone one base away is much larger, so this may be a read error. The chain couples TRBV4-1 to TRBJ2-1; possibly TRBD2 for D (6 bases). This CDR3 spans 16 amino acids. V gave up 1 base and J gave up 5 bases, with 15 bases separating them. Germline values: CDR1 MGHRA, CDR2 YSYEKL. The CDR3 loop is CASSQGLTGVHNEQFF. Here the CDR3 DNA reads TGCGCCAGCAGCCAAGGTCTAACGGGAGTACACAATGAGCAGTTCTTC.

This clonotype has a handful of counts. A much larger clone sits a single nucleotide away, making a read error possible. CDR3 DNA sequence: TGTGCCAGCAGGATAGCGGGAGTAAGCTACAATGAGCAGTTCTTC. It encodes CASRIAGVSYNEQFF. This chain joins TRBV6-5 and TRBJ2-1, with 9 bases identical to TRBD2. The J segment lost 3 bases and the V segment lost 6 bases, leaving 6 bases of the junction unmatched. The germline CDR1 and CDR2 sequences are MNHEY and SVGAGI. The CDR3 consists of 15 residues.

The chain links TRBV11-3 to TRBJ2-1, with D possibly called TRBD1 or TRBD2 (5 bases each). This CDR3 spans 14 amino acids. Germline assignment: CDR1 SGHNT and CDR2 YENEEA. The V and J ends lost 4 bases and 2 bases respectively, with 9 bases between them. CDR3 in DNA: TGTGCCAGCAGCTCCGGGGCAGCCTACAATGAGCAGTTCTTC. It encodes CASSSGAAYNEQFF. The full variable domain, completed using reference TRBV11-3 and TRBJ2-1, is EAGVVQSPRYKIIEKKQPVAFWCNPISGHNTLYWYLQNLGQGPELLIRYENEEAVDDSQLPKDRFSAERLKGVDSTLKIQPAELGDSAVYLCASSSGAAYNEQFFGPGTRLTVL.

The chain links TRBV19 to TRBJ1-2, with TRBD1 matching over 7 bases. This CDR3 is built from 16 residues. Germline V gene data show CDR1 as LNHDA and CDR2 as SQIVND (reference sequence). V lost 3 bases to trimming and J lost 8 bases; unmatched junction nucleotides: 15. The CDR3 DNA sequence: TGTGCCAGTAGTATCGCCGCCCGACAGGGAAGAGTCGGCTACACCTTC. This codes for CASSIAARQGRVGYTF.

A word on this clonotype: A junction end diverges from the germline sequence, so it may reflect a read error. V and J are TRBV11-1 and TRBJ2-7; D assignment may be TRBD1 or TRBD2 (5 bases each). The CDR3 spans 14 residues. Germline V gene lookup returns CDR1 SGHAT and CDR2 FQDESV (reference sequence). CDR3 in amino acids: CASRMGDHSYEQFF. In DNA, the CDR3 is TGTGCCAGCCGGATGGGGGACCACTCCTACGAGCAATTCTTC.

Concerning this clonotype: One base away lies a much larger clone, so this may be a sequencing read error. The chain carries TRBV12-3 or TRBV12-4 and TRBJ1-1; D uncertain. This CDR3 comprises 13 residues. CDR3 sequence reads: CASSPRANTGAFF. CDR3 DNA sequence: TGTGCCAGCAGCCCCCGGGCGAACACTGGAGCTTTCTTT.

Many counts were recorded for this clonotype. The V call is TRBV6-1, the J call TRBJ2-3; D is uncertain. The CDR3 loop spans 12 amino acids. V was shortened by 7 bases and J by 5 bases, with 10 bases between the two germline ends. From germline, CDR1 is MNHNS and CDR2 SASEGT. The CDR3 DNA reads TGTGCCAGCAAAGGTGTCGGAGATACGCAGTATTTT. This encodes CASKGVGDTQYF.

This clonotype was seen a single time. Just one base apart from a much larger clone, this may be a read error. The chain employs TRBV30 and TRBJ1-1, with 9 bases identical to TRBD1. This CDR3 region has 12 residues. Germline lookup yields CDR1 GTSNPN and CDR2 SVGIG (reference sequence). Trimming at V came to 8 bases and at J to 4 bases, leaving 5 bases not matched to a gene. DNA for the CDR3: TGTGCCCGGGACAGGGTGGGCACTGAAGCTTTCTTT. As protein: CARDRVGTEAFF.

With regard to this clonotype: Compared with germline, one end of the junction differs, possibly owing to a read error. The V and J genes are TRBV12-3 or TRBV12-4 and TRBJ1-6; 9 bases align to TRBD1. The CDR3 sequence is 14 residues long. The CDR3 reads CASSFSDRGSPFHF. CDR3 sequence (DNA): TGTGCCAGCAGTTTTTCGGACAGGGGTTCACCCTTCCACTTT.

This clonotype has more than one count but fewer than ten. DNA for the CDR3: TGTGCCAGCAGCACCCCCTTAGGGAGAAGCAGGCGCGAGCAGTACTTC. This codes for CASSTPLGRSRREQYF. The rearrangement joins TRBV28 to TRBJ2-7, with a tentative D call TRBD2 (5 bases). The CDR3 spans 16 residues. Per the germline V gene, CDR1 is MDHEN and CDR2 is SYDVKM. Deletions cut 6 bases from V and 6 bases from J, with 24 bases between.